What follows are 23 T cell receptor beta chains derived from one specimen sequenced in a study of control samples from healthy donors and cancer patients. The repertoire was sequenced with immunoSEQ multiplex PCR; TCRdb's copy has only in-frame clones and lacks some. The sample contains about 130,000 clones, 90% to 95% of which appear only once. Sequenced input: PBMCs. These receptors originate from a man in his fifties or sixties with colorectal cancer.

The chain is built from TRBV28 and TRBJ2-7; the match to TRBD1 covers 7 bases. With V trimmed by 7 bases and J by 2 bases, 14 bases remained unmatched. CDR3 size: 16 residues. The V gene's germline CDR1 is MDHEN and CDR2 SYDVKM. CDR3 sequence: CASTSFRGQGAYEQYF. DNA for the CDR3: TGTGCCAGCACTTCATTTAGGGGTCAGGGGGCCTACGAGCAGTACTTC.

V gene TRBV21-1 combines with J gene TRBJ1-4; no check of the table's D call, TRBD1, against the DNA was made. TRBV21-1 is shown as a pseudogene. The CDR3 length is 16 residues. This CDR3 is CASSKPLDRVNEKLFF. As DNA, the CDR3 is TGTGCCAGCAGCAAACCCCTCGACAGGGTGAATGAAAAACTGTTTTTT.

The genes are TRBV14 and TRBJ2-2; 10 bases are a match to TRBD1. V was clipped by 3 bases and J by 0 bases; unmatched bases: 4. The CDR3 covers 17 residues. Germline V gene data show CDR1 as SGHDN and CDR2 as FVKESK. CDR3: CASSQAGTGANTGELFF. CDR3 coding DNA: TGTGCCAGCAGCCAGGCGGGGACAGGGGCGAACACCGGGGAGCTGTTTTTT.

V gene TRBV10-3 combines with J gene TRBJ2-7; 10 nucleotides line up with TRBD1. V dropped 4 bases and J dropped 2; count of bases not matched to a gene: 5. The CDR3 is 15 amino acids. Per the germline V gene, CDR1 is ENHRY and CDR2 is SYGVKD. The CDR3: CAISVGTGAAYEQYF. The CDR3 region has the DNA TGTGCCATCAGTGTTGGGACAGGGGCTGCCTACGAGCAGTACTTC.

This chain uses TRBV6-5 with TRBJ2-7; D is possibly TRBD1 or TRBD2 (5 bases each). CDR1 and CDR2 from the germline V gene are MNHEY and SVGAGI. Trimming took 4 bases from V and 0 from J, leaving 16 bases between them. The CDR3 sequence is 16 residues long. CDR3 sequence reads: CASSSPPGRSSYEQYF. In DNA, the CDR3 is TGTGCCAGCAGTTCCCCACCGGGACGGAGCTCCTACGAGCAGTACTTC.

This chain links TRBV7-9 with TRBJ1-6; 8 positions agree with TRBD1. The J segment lost 5 bases and the V segment lost 5 bases, leaving 2 bases of the junction unmatched. Germline V lookup: CDR1 SEHNR, CDR2 FQNEAQ (reference sequence). The CDR3 length is 14 residues. In DNA, the CDR3 is TGTGCCAGCAGCCGGGGACAGGATAATTCACCCCTCCACTTT. Its translation: CASSRGQDNSPLHF. The full variable domain, its missing parts supplied by reference TRBV7-9 and TRBJ1-6, is DTGVSQNPRHKITKRGQNVTFRCDPISEHNRLYWYRQTLGQGPEFLTYFQNEAQLEKSRLLSDRFSAERPKGSFSTLEIQRTEQGDSAMYLCASSRGQDNSPLHFGNGTRLTVT.

The rearrangement uses TRBV27 and TRBJ1-6; TRBD1 matches 7 bases. CDR3 length: 15 residues. In germline, CDR1 is MNHEY, CDR2 SMNVEV (reference sequence). V dropped 7 bases and J dropped 9; count of bases not matched to a gene: 12. CDR3 in DNA: TGTGCCAGCAAGAGCCCGAGGACAGGCGTTTCACCCCTCCACTTT. Its translation is CASKSPRTGVSPLHF.

This clone was picked up one time. V is TRBV5-1 and J is TRBJ1-1, with TRBD1 as a possible D gene (5 bases). V lost 7 bases and J 4 bases, leaving 23 bases between the germline ends. Germline assignment: CDR1 SGHRS and CDR2 YFSETQ. The CDR3 is 16 amino acids. The CDR3 nucleotides are TGCGCCAGCTTTAAAGGGGCCGGACGTGAGAGCACTGAAGCTTTCTTT. Protein product: CASFKGAGRESTEAFF. The full variable domain, completed using reference TRBV5-1 and TRBJ1-1, is KAGVTQTPRYLIKTRGQQVTLSCSPISGHRSVSWYQQTPGQGLQFLFEYFSETQRNKGNFPGRFSGRQFSNSRSEMNVSTLELGDSALYLCASFKGAGRESTEAFFGQGTRLTVV.

The rearrangement uses TRBV6-5 and TRBJ2-7; D unresolved. V lost 10 bases to trimming and J lost 2 bases, with 15 bases between them. Germline CDR1 and CDR2: MNHEY and SVGAGI. The CDR3 is 13 amino acids. For the CDR3, the DNA is TGTGCCACCCCGACCGACACCACCTACGAGCAGTACTTC. This gives the protein CATPTDTTYEQYF.

This clone was recorded many times. This CDR3 reads CASSPGLHSGNTIYF. The CDR3 DNA is TGTGCCAGCAGCCCCGGACTCCACTCTGGAAACACCATATATTTT. This chain uses TRBV3-1 (or the pseudogene TRBV3-2) with TRBJ1-3; D unresolved. The germline V gene has CDR1 LGHDT and CDR2 YNNKEL (reference sequence). CDR3 length: 15 amino acids. V lost 4 bases and J lost 0, with 10 bases in between.

This chain uses TRBV19 with TRBJ1-2; the D gene is possibly TRBD1 (5 bases). V gave up 7 bases and J gave up 2 bases, with 14 bases separating them. This CDR3 comprises 14 residues. Germline lookup yields CDR1 LNHDA and CDR2 SQIVND (reference sequence). CDR3 in DNA: TGTGCCAGTACTTCGCCCGGGGGGAACTATGGCTACACCTTC. As protein: CASTSPGGNYGYTF. Full variable domain (rest looked up from reference TRBV19 and TRBJ1-2): DGGITQSPKYLFRKEGQNVTLSCEQNLNHDAMYWYRQDPGQGLRLIYYSQIVNDFQKGDIAEGYSVSREKKESFPLTVTSAQKNPTAFYLCASTSPGGNYGYTFGSGTRLTVV.

The chain couples TRBV7-2 to TRBJ1-4; D is ambiguous. This CDR3 contains 15 residues. The V and J ends lost 1 base and 7 bases respectively, with 13 bases between them. Germline V CDR1 and CDR2: SGHTA, FQGNSA. CDR3 sequence reads: CASSLVYVAGEKLFF. The CDR3 DNA follows: TGTGCCAGCAGCTTAGTCTATGTGGCGGGTGAAAAACTGTTTTTT.

The chain combines TRBV18 with TRBJ1-1; tentatively, D is TRBD1 (5 bases). Germline V lookup: CDR1 KGHSH, CDR2 LQKENI. The CDR3 sequence is 16 residues long. The V end was cut by 1 base, the J end by 0 bases, with 12 bases between. CDR3 amino acids: CASSPLPQGLNTEAFF. The CDR3 nucleotides read TGTGCCAGCTCACCACTTCCGCAGGGACTGAACACTGAAGCTTTCTTT.

The gene calls are TRBV5-1 and TRBJ2-1, with D hard to call. The CDR3 length is 13 residues. V was cut by 4 bases and J by 10 bases, with 15 bases left in between. In germline, CDR1 is SGHRS, CDR2 YFSETQ. In nucleotides, the CDR3 is TGCGCCAGCAGCCTCGGGCCCCACCAAGAGCAGTTCTTC. It yields the protein CASSLGPHQEQFF.

The sample holds one count of this clone. V gene TRBV9 combines with J gene TRBJ1-4, with a tentative D call TRBD1 (6 bases). This CDR3 region has 15 residues. CDR1 is SGDLS, CDR2 YYNGEE, per germline. Trimming cost V 0 bases and J 3 bases, with 9 bases left between them. The CDR3 spells CASSVEDRPNEKLFF. The CDR3 coding sequence is TGTGCCAGCAGCGTAGAAGACAGGCCTAATGAAAAACTGTTTTTT.

The rearrangement uses TRBV2 and TRBJ2-5; D may match TRBD1 or TRBD2 (5 bases each). CDR3 size: 14 residues. V was trimmed by 4 bases and J by 1 base, leaving 10 bases between them. The germline V gene has CDR1 SNHLY and CDR2 FYNNEI. CDR3 coding DNA: TGTGCCAGCAGTGCAGGGACCCTCCAAGAGACCCAGTACTTC. Its protein is CASSAGTLQETQYF.

V gene TRBV5-6 combines with J gene TRBJ1-2, with a possible D match to TRBD1 (5 bases). Looked up from germline, CDR1 is SGHDT and CDR2 is YYEEEE. The CDR3 is 14 amino acids. The V and J ends lost 2 bases and 0 bases respectively, with 8 bases between them. CDR3 in DNA: TGTGCCAGCAGCTTACCAGGGCCTAACTATGGCTACACCTTC. Amino acids: CASSLPGPNYGYTF.

This chain connects TRBV30 to TRBJ1-4, with 8 nucleotides matching TRBD1. Trimming removed 5 bases from V and 1 base from J; junction bases left unmatched: 0. CDR1 is GTSNPN and CDR2 is SVGIG in the germline V gene (reference sequence). The CDR3 extends over 13 amino acids. CDR3 amino acids: CAWGQGTNEKLFF. The CDR3 coding sequence is TGTGCCTGGGGACAGGGAACTAATGAAAAACTGTTTTTT.

This chain links TRBV19 with TRBJ2-2; D is unclear. The length of the CDR3 is 11 residues. The germline gives CDR1 LNHDA, CDR2 SQIVND (reference sequence). Trimming left V 3 bases short and J 6 bases short, with 2 bases between. CDR3 sequence: CASSMPGELFF. CDR3 nucleotides: TGTGCCAGTAGTATGCCCGGGGAGCTGTTTTTT.

The V call is TRBV6-5, the J call TRBJ1-1, with 10 positions matching TRBD1. CDR1 MNHEY and CDR2 SVGAGI come from the germline V gene. V gave up 6 bases and J gave up 2 bases; unmatched junction bases: 3. The CDR3 has 14 amino acids. The CDR3 here is CASSRDRGNTEAFF. CDR3 nucleotide sequence: TGTGCCAGCAGCCGGGACAGGGGTAACACTGAAGCTTTCTTT.

This chain joins TRBV30 and TRBJ2-7, with TRBD1 matching 7 bases. CDR3 length equals 16 residues. V lost 5 bases to trimming and J lost 9 bases; unmatched junction nucleotides: 22. Per the germline V gene, CDR1 is GTSNPN and CDR2 is SVGIG (reference sequence). CDR3 DNA sequence: TGTGCCTGGCAGTTAGGGCTAGACAGGGTAAACCGCCGGCAGTACTTC. Translation gives CAWQLGLDRVNRRQYF.

V usage is TRBV4-1 and J usage is TRBJ2-3; TRBD2 aligns across 12 bases. Trimming removed 1 base from V and 1 base from J; junction bases left unmatched: 0. Germline V CDR1 and CDR2: MGHRA, YSYEKL. This CDR3 spans 16 amino acids. CDR3 sequence: CASSQGTSGGTDTQYF. CDR3 nucleotide sequence: TGCGCCAGCAGCCAAGGGACTAGCGGGGGCACAGATACGCAGTATTTT.

This rearrangement joins TRBV29-1 to TRBJ2-1; TRBD1 matches at 9 bases. Germline-derived CDR1 and CDR2 are SQVTM and ANQGSEA. This CDR3 spans 13 amino acids. Trimming removed 7 bases from V and 2 bases from J; junction bases left unmatched: 3. This chain's CDR3 is CSGDRDPYNEQFF. The DNA for the CDR3 is TGCAGCGGGGACAGGGATCCCTACAATGAGCAGTTCTTC.